The entry below gives a single TCR beta chain sequence along with its context. The data were obtained in a study of patients and donors after allogeneic stem cell transplantation. CDR3 size: 16 residues. V lost 5 bases and J lost 1, with 12 bases in between. TCRdb re-called the RT-PCR reads through MiXCR, storing one row per CDR3 protein. Found here are about 96,000 distinct CDR3 sequences, 40% to 60% of them singletons; the top ten hold 60% to 65%. Sequenced material: blood, either unsorted or a sorted T cell fraction (not recorded which). This chain connects TRBV12-3 or TRBV12-4 to TRBJ1-6; maybe TRBD1 (6 bases). This receptor was identified in a human donor who was either an allogeneic HSCT recipient or a stem cell or donor lymphocyte infusion donor (not recorded which). It is not recorded whose cells these are; they may come from a transplant donor. Here the CDR3 reads CASSPHGQSYNSPLHF. CDR3 in DNA: TGTGCCAGCAGTCCCCACGGACAGTCCTATAATTCACCCCTCCACTTT.